The present entry profiles one T cell receptor (beta chain) with its context. Its antigen remains unidentified. Germline-derived CDR1 and CDR2 are LNHDA and SQIVND (reference sequence). Trimming cost V 5 bases and J 4 bases, with 18 bases left between them. The CDR3 is 16 residues long. The entry originates in a study of T cell responses to AZD1222 COVID-19 vaccine. The study, taken as a whole, reports: Mapped onto spike, vaccine-associated CD4 TCRs spanned it and were dominant at 160-218 and 743-854.

Here immunoSEQ multiplex PCR was the method, and the copy in TCRdb shows in-frame clones only, minus some. The sample yields roughly 100,000 clones, roughly 90% seen once. The receptor's source is an adult in good health. The V and J genes are TRBV19 and TRBJ2-1; D not resolved. This specimen was peripheral blood, taken on day 0 of AZD1222 vaccination. The DNA for the CDR3 is TGTGCCAGTAGTCGAACCTCATATGGTGGATACAATGAGCAGTTCTTC. Translation gives CASSRTSYGGYNEQFF.